The 30 T cell receptor beta chains given below trace back to one sample, sequenced in a study of blood T cell repertoires in COVID-19. Sequencing used immunoSEQ multiplex PCR; TCRdb keeps in-frame clones, though not all of them. The data contain over 200,000 clones, nearly 90% of them singletons. Sequenced input: PBMCs or T cells enriched from blood (not recorded which). The receptors originated from a man between 25 and 39 years old who had recovered from COVID-19.

J is TRBJ1-1 and V is TRBV4-3; D remains ambiguous. Deletions cut 3 bases from V and 5 bases from J, with 10 bases between. The CDR3 length is 13 residues. The germline V gene encodes CDR1 LGHNA and CDR2 YSLEER. CDR3 DNA: TGCGCCAGCAGCCATGAATGGCGGACTGAAGCTTTCTTT. Protein product: CASSHEWRTEAFF.

The genes are TRBV7-9 and TRBJ1-6; TRBD1 is a possible D gene (6 bases). Germline CDR1 is SEHNR and CDR2 is FQNEAQ (reference sequence). V was shortened by 6 bases and J by 0 bases, with 21 bases between the two germline ends. The CDR3 contains 19 residues. CDR3 region: CASSSPGHLYSSYNSPLHF. The CDR3 DNA is TGTGCCAGCAGTTCACCGGGACACCTCTACAGCTCCTATAATTCACCCCTCCACTTT. The full variable domain, completed using reference TRBV7-9 and TRBJ1-6, is DTGVSQNPRHKITKRGQNVTFRCDPISEHNRLYWYRQTLGQGPEFLTYFQNEAQLEKSRLLSDRFSAERPKGSFSTLEIQRTEQGDSAMYLCASSSPGHLYSSYNSPLHFGNGTRLTVT.

This chain uses TRBV30 with TRBJ2-1; D is possibly TRBD2 (7 bases). CDR1 and CDR2 (germline): GTSNPN, SVGIG (reference sequence). Trimming took 7 bases from V and 7 from J, leaving 17 bases between them. The CDR3 spans 13 residues. In DNA, the CDR3 is TGTGCCTCGAGCCGGGGGGCGGGGAATGAGCAGTTCTTC. Its protein product is CASSRGAGNEQFF.

This clone was counted once. This chain connects TRBV5-4 to TRBJ2-1; TRBD2 aligns across 14 bases. From germline, CDR1 is SGHNT and CDR2 YYREEE (reference sequence). V trimming: 2 bases; J trimming: 11 bases; junction bases outside the gene matches: 9. The CDR3 length is 16 residues. The CDR3 reads CASSLRTSGGLLKQFF. In nucleotides, the CDR3 is TGTGCCAGCAGCTTAAGGACTAGCGGGGGGCTCCTCAAGCAGTTCTTC.

The CDR3 nucleotides read TGCGCCAGCAGCCAAGATGGGACAGCTTCCTCTGGAAACACCATATATTTT. It codes for CASSQDGTASSGNTIYF. V usage is TRBV4-3 and J usage is TRBJ1-3; 7 nucleotides match TRBD1. Trimming took 0 bases from V and 0 from J; bases not matched to a gene: 5. The CDR3 covers 17 residues. The germline CDR1 and CDR2 sequences are LGHNA and YSLEER.

The chain combines TRBV24-1 with TRBJ1-3, with 9 bases identical to TRBD1. The CDR3 is made up of 18 amino acids. Trimming cost V 1 base and J 1 base; bases outside gene matches: 7. Germline lookup yields CDR1 KGHDR and CDR2 SFDVKD. CDR3 sequence reads: CATSDFRDRVFSGNTIYF. DNA for the CDR3: TGTGCCACCAGTGATTTTCGGGACAGGGTCTTTTCTGGAAACACCATATATTTT.

The rearrangement links TRBV28 to TRBJ2-7; 8 bases line up with TRBD1. The CDR3 consists of 13 residues. After removal of 5 bases from V and 5 bases from J, the junction contained 5 bases not matched to a gene. CDR1 and CDR2 from the germline V gene are MDHEN and SYDVKM. CDR3 residues: CASSKTGDNEQYF. CDR3 DNA sequence: TGTGCCAGCAGTAAGACAGGGGATAACGAGCAGTACTTC.

The rearrangement links TRBV19 to TRBJ2-1; 12 bases fit TRBD2. Looked up from germline, CDR1 is LNHDA and CDR2 is SQIVND (reference sequence). Trimming at V came to 3 bases and at J to 5 bases, leaving 5 bases not matched to a gene. The CDR3 is made up of 16 amino acids. CDR3 residues: CASSIGLAGSDNEQFF. As DNA, the CDR3 is TGTGCCAGTAGTATCGGACTAGCGGGGTCGGACAATGAGCAGTTCTTC. The entire variable domain, with the rest obtained from reference TRBV19 and TRBJ2-1, is as follows: DGGITQSPKYLFRKEGQNVTLSCEQNLNHDAMYWYRQDPGQGLRLIYYSQIVNDFQKGDIAEGYSVSREKKESFPLTVTSAQKNPTAFYLCASSIGLAGSDNEQFFGPGTRLTVL.

This clone appeared a few times. The chain recombines TRBV28 with TRBJ2-1; 9 bases agree with TRBD2. The CDR3 length is 15 residues. The V gene's germline CDR1 is MDHEN and CDR2 SYDVKM. V shed 6 bases and J 4 bases; nucleotides not matched to a gene: 7. The CDR3 region has the DNA TGTGCCAGCAGCACCGGGACTAGCATTTACAATGAGCAGTTCTTC. It specifies CASSTGTSIYNEQFF.

The chain combines TRBV7-9 with TRBJ1-6, with 7 bases identical to TRBD1. There are 19 residues in the CDR3. V was clipped by 2 bases and J by 6 bases; unmatched bases: 16. Germline CDR1 reads SEHNR; CDR2 reads FQNEAQ (reference sequence). CDR3 nucleotides: TGTGCCAGCAGCTTACCAGCGCGACTAAAAACAGGGGTTAATTCACCCCTCCACTTT. It codes for CASSLPARLKTGVNSPLHF. Full variable domain (remainder filled in from reference TRBV7-9 and TRBJ1-6): DTGVSQNPRHKITKRGQNVTFRCDPISEHNRLYWYRQTLGQGPEFLTYFQNEAQLEKSRLLSDRFSAERPKGSFSTLEIQRTEQGDSAMYLCASSLPARLKTGVNSPLHFGNGTRLTVT.

The table lists this clone with many counts. This chain uses TRBV6-1 with TRBJ2-1; tentatively, D is TRBD1 (6 bases). CDR1 is MNHNS and CDR2 is SASEGT in the germline V gene. V shed 3 bases and J shed 6 bases, with 15 bases lying between them. The CDR3 is made up of 15 amino acids. The CDR3 DNA reads TGTGCCAGCAGTGATTTGCTACAGGGTGGCAATGAGCAGTTCTTC. This codes for CASSDLLQGGNEQFF.

This clone showed up just a few times. The rearrangement links TRBV2 to TRBJ2-7, with 12 positions matching TRBD1. In germline, CDR1 is SNHLY, CDR2 FYNNEI. The CDR3 is 13 amino acids. Unmatched junction bases numbered 6, after V lost 8 bases and J lost 7 bases. The DNA of the CDR3 is TGTGCCAGCGGGGACAGGGGGCCGAGGGAGCAGTACTTC. Its protein product is CASGDRGPREQYF.

The gene calls are TRBV7-6 and TRBJ1-1; D gene uncertain. CDR1 is SGHVS and CDR2 is FNYEAQ in the germline V gene. Trimming cost V 4 bases and J 6 bases, with 18 bases left between them. This CDR3 comprises 15 residues. CDR3: CASSWGGRGGAEAFF. For the CDR3, the DNA is TGTGCCAGCAGCTGGGGTGGCCGCGGAGGAGCTGAAGCTTTCTTT.

V gene TRBV27 combines with J gene TRBJ2-3, with D tentatively TRBD2 (5 bases). The length of the CDR3 is 15 residues. The V end was cut by 2 bases, the J end by 4 bases, with 13 bases between. Germline CDR1 MNHEY, CDR2 SMNVEV (reference sequence). For the CDR3, the DNA is TGTGCCAGCAGTTTAAGAGGGCCGGGCCCAGATACGCAGTATTTT. Amino acids: CASSLRGPGPDTQYF.

This CDR3 reads CASRGQGADGNTIYF. CDR3 coding DNA: TGTGCCAGCAGAGGACAGGGCGCCGACGGAAACACCATATATTTT. The rearrangement uses TRBV6-5 and TRBJ1-3; 8 positions match TRBD1. After removal of 6 bases from V and 4 bases from J, the junction contained 8 bases not matched to a gene. This CDR3 has 15 residues. Germline CDR1 is MNHEY and CDR2 is SVGAGI.

The chain has TRBV7-2 and TRBJ2-1; perhaps TRBD2 as D (7 bases). Germline V gene data show CDR1 as SGHTA and CDR2 as FQGNSA. V was pared by 4 bases and J by 9 bases, with 16 bases between. The length of the CDR3 is 14 residues. DNA for the CDR3: TGTGCCAGCAGCTCATCCCCGGGGGGCGGTGAGCAGTTCTTC. Protein product: CASSSSPGGGEQFF.

The V and J genes are TRBV7-9 and TRBJ2-5, with a weak D call TRBD2 (5 bases). This CDR3 is built from 13 residues. V was shortened by 3 bases and J by 7 bases, with 12 bases between the two germline ends. CDR1 SEHNR and CDR2 FQNEAQ come from the germline V gene (reference sequence). The CDR3 region has the DNA TGTGCCAGCAGCTTGGACTCCTTGGGGACCCAGTACTTC. It specifies CASSLDSLGTQYF.

The genes are TRBV6-5 and TRBJ2-5; D possibly corresponds to TRBD1 (6 bases). The V and J ends lost 2 bases and 3 bases respectively, with 10 bases between them. In germline, CDR1 is MNHEY, CDR2 SVGAGI. There are 14 residues in the CDR3. CDR3 in DNA: TGTGCCAGCAGTTACACAGGGCCCAAAGAGACCCAGTACTTC. Translated: CASSYTGPKETQYF.

The rearrangement links TRBV11-2 to TRBJ2-1; 12 bases match TRBD2. Germline lookup yields CDR1 SGHAT and CDR2 FQNNGV. V lost 4 bases and J lost 0; bases outside the gene matches: 7. The CDR3 consists of 18 residues. CDR3 nucleotides: TGTGCCAGCAGCTCCCGAGGACTAGCGGGGAGCTCCTACAATGAGCAGTTCTTC. Translated: CASSSRGLAGSSYNEQFF.

The chain is built from TRBV30 and TRBJ1-2, with TRBD1 matching over 7 bases. This CDR3 spans 14 amino acids. Germline CDR1 GTSNPN, CDR2 SVGIG (reference sequence). The V and J ends lost 2 bases and 3 bases, in that order; junction bases with no gene match: 6. The CDR3, as DNA: TGTGCCTGGAGTCGGAGTCAGGGGGACTATGGCTACACCTTC. Protein: CAWSRSQGDYGYTF.

The chain joins TRBV2 to TRBJ1-2, with TRBD1 matching over 8 bases. The CDR3 loop spans 15 amino acids. V was pared by 6 bases and J by 3 bases, with 9 bases of the junction left unmatched. The germline V gene encodes CDR1 SNHLY and CDR2 FYNNEI. The CDR3 spells CASSQSSGGDYGYTF. The CDR3, as DNA: TGTGCCAGCAGCCAAAGCTCAGGGGGCGACTATGGCTACACCTTC.

The chain is built from TRBV30 and TRBJ1-2, with D unresolved. The CDR3 runs to 15 residues. The ends were cut back, 2 bases at V and 2 bases at J, with 15 bases in the middle. Germline lookup yields CDR1 GTSNPN and CDR2 SVGIG (reference sequence). CDR3 residues: CAWSYEALTNYGYTF. The CDR3 coding sequence is TGTGCCTGGAGTTACGAAGCTCTCACCAACTATGGCTACACCTTC.

The chain is built from TRBV5-1 and TRBJ2-7; 8 bases are a match to TRBD2. V was clipped by 6 bases and J by 0 bases; unmatched bases: 8. CDR1 and CDR2 (germline): SGHRS, YFSETQ. The CDR3 has 15 amino acids. Here the CDR3 DNA reads TGCGCCAGCACTATAACTAGCGGACTCTCCTACGAGCAGTACTTC. Amino acid sequence: CASTITSGLSYEQYF.

V usage is TRBV29-1 and J usage is TRBJ2-3, with D perhaps TRBD2 (5 bases). V lost 8 bases, J lost 1 base, and 16 bases lay in between. CDR1 is SQVTM and CDR2 is ANQGSEA in the germline V gene. This CDR3 is built from 14 residues. CDR3 residues: CSLQRGPGTDTQYF. CDR3 coding DNA: TGCAGCCTTCAACGAGGGCCCGGCACAGATACGCAGTATTTT.

The chain combines TRBV23-1 with TRBJ2-1; TRBD1 might be the D (5 bases). TRBV23-1 qualifies as an ORF whose function is uncertain. Trimming took off 3 bases at V and 10 bases at J, with 22 bases between the two ends. CDR3 length: 16 residues. The CDR3 DNA reads TGCGCCAGCAGTCAGCCGTCAGGGCGCCTGTCAGTGGAGCAGTTCTTC. Encoded protein: CASSQPSGRLSVEQFF.

This clone has more than one count but fewer than ten. This chain links TRBV7-2 with TRBJ2-2; tentatively, D is TRBD1 (6 bases). CDR3 length: 18 residues. Trimming removed 5 bases from V and 2 bases from J, with 21 bases in between. Germline V gene sequence: CDR1 SGHTA, CDR2 FQGNSA. CDR3 sequence (DNA): TGTGCCAGCAGCCCCCTTGGGGGCCTCCATCCTAACACCGGGGAGCTGTTTTTT. Its protein is CASSPLGGLHPNTGELFF.

This rearrangement joins TRBV28 to TRBJ1-5, with D perhaps matching TRBD1 (6 bases). This CDR3 has 14 amino acids. V was cut by 6 bases and J by 11 bases, with 20 bases left in between. Per the germline V gene, CDR1 is MDHEN and CDR2 is SYDVKM. CDR3 in amino acids: CASSSTGGRKAQHF. The CDR3 coding sequence is TGTGCCAGCAGCTCGACAGGAGGTAGGAAGGCCCAGCATTTT.

The chain is built from TRBV19 and TRBJ2-1, with 9 nucleotides matching TRBD2. Looked up from germline, CDR1 is LNHDA and CDR2 is SQIVND (reference sequence). V was pared by 3 bases and J by 7 bases, with 10 bases of the junction left unmatched. CDR3 length: 16 amino acids. The CDR3 DNA reads TGTGCCAGTAGTATTCTGGGAAGCGGGGGGCTAAATGAGCAGTTCTTC. This gives the protein CASSILGSGGLNEQFF.

This clone was seen a single time. The J gene is TRBJ1-2, the V gene TRBV11-2; the D is unclear. This CDR3 contains 12 residues. V was pared by 3 bases and J by 1 base, with 3 bases between. Germline loops: CDR1 SGHAT, CDR2 FQNNGV. The CDR3 sequence: CASSLSNYGYTF. The CDR3, as DNA: TGTGCCAGCAGCTTGAGTAACTATGGCTACACCTTC.

The chain couples TRBV4-3 to TRBJ1-6; D ambiguous. The CDR3 has 16 residues. V was trimmed by 0 bases and J by 7 bases, leaving 13 bases between them. CDR1 is LGHNA and CDR2 is YSLEER in the germline V gene. In DNA, the CDR3 is TGCGCCAGCAGCCAAGATCGTTGGAGGGAGAATTCACCCCTCCACTTT. It translates to CASSQDRWRENSPLHF.